These 5 T cell receptor beta chains came from one sample sequenced in a study of blood T cell repertoires in COVID-19. Some clones are missing from TCRdb's copy, which holds only in-frame ones; the method was immunoSEQ multiplex PCR. Of 150,000 to 200,000 clones in the sample, roughly nine tenths are singletons; the top ten hold about 0.95%. The material sequenced was peripheral blood. These receptors came from a man between 18 and 29 years old with acute or convalescent COVID-19.

The rearrangement joins TRBV3-1 (or the pseudogene TRBV3-2) to TRBJ2-1, with TRBD2 matching over 14 bases. With 4 bases clipped from V and 0 bases from J, the junction kept 5 bases outside the gene matches. CDR1 LGHDT and CDR2 YNNKEL come from the germline V gene (reference sequence). The CDR3 length is 18 residues. This chain's CDR3 is CASSRTSGGTHSYNEQFF. The DNA for the CDR3 is TGTGCCAGCAGCCGGACTAGCGGGGGGACCCACTCCTACAATGAGCAGTTCTTC.

The genes are TRBV4-1 and TRBJ2-5; TRBD1 aligns across 11 bases. Germline-derived CDR1 and CDR2 are MGHRA and YSYEKL. This CDR3 contains 15 residues. The junction had 5 bases not matched to a gene; V was cut back by 4 bases and J by 4 bases. This CDR3 is CASSPRTGGPETQYF. CDR3 nucleotide sequence: TGCGCCAGCAGCCCCCGGACAGGGGGCCCAGAGACCCAGTACTTC.

The rearrangement uses TRBV5-4 and TRBJ1-1; 9 bases agree with TRBD1. The V gene's germline CDR1 is SGHNT and CDR2 YYREEE (reference sequence). V shed 0 bases and J 11 bases; nucleotides not matched to a gene: 11. The CDR3 consists of 15 residues. The CDR3 sequence is CASSLGGTGMRLAFF. CDR3 sequence (DNA): TGTGCCAGCAGCTTGGGGGGGACAGGGATGAGGTTGGCTTTCTTT.

This chain joins TRBV29-1 and TRBJ1-1; 7 bases map to TRBD1. The CDR3 totals 15 residues. Germline CDR1 and CDR2: SQVTM and ANQGSEA. Trimming cost V 1 base and J 3 bases; bases outside gene matches: 8. The CDR3 protein is CSVEGDRDPYTEAFF. The CDR3 nucleotides read TGCAGCGTTGAAGGGGACAGAGATCCTTACACTGAAGCTTTCTTT.

The chain employs TRBV5-4 and TRBJ1-6; 12 nucleotides line up with TRBD1. Germline CDR1 SGHNT, CDR2 YYREEE (reference sequence). This CDR3 contains 16 residues. J was trimmed by 5 bases and V by 3 bases; bases with no gene match: 3. This CDR3 reads CASSSGTGGHNSPLHF. The CDR3, as DNA: TGTGCCAGCAGCTCTGGGACAGGGGGCCATAATTCACCCCTCCACTTT.